The 3 T cell receptor beta chains presented below share a single source sample, sequenced in a study of blood T cells in healthy people across ages. Together with a sample-barcoded 5' primer, a J-beta primer mix was included in a second PCR lasting about 6 to 11 cycles. TCRdb itself ran the 5' RACE reads through MiXCR, one entry per CDR3 protein. The sample has about 650,000 distinct CDR3 sequences, 45% to 60% seen once. The material sequenced was blood. The receptors were gathered from an elderly woman in good health.

Concerning this clonotype: Being one base from a much bigger clone, this may be a read error. V usage is TRBV14 and J usage is TRBJ2-1; 10 bases agree with TRBD2. Per the germline V gene, CDR1 is SGHDN and CDR2 is FVKESK. This CDR3 is 16 amino acids long. DNA for the CDR3: TGTGCCAGCAGCCAAGTAACGATAGCGGGGGGCAATAAGCAGTTCTTC. This encodes CASSQVTIAGGNKQFF.

Of note for this clonotype: A read error may be the cause here, since a much bigger clone is one base away. The V call is TRBV7-2, the J call TRBJ2-5; D tentatively reads TRBD1 or TRBD2 (6 bases each). Germline V gene data show CDR1 as SGHTA and CDR2 as FQGNSA. The CDR3 has 15 residues. V gave up 5 bases and J gave up 11 bases, with 24 bases separating them. Here the CDR3 reads CASSPSWGAQNEQYF. CDR3 DNA sequence: TGTGCCAGCAGCCCCTCTTGGGGGGCGCAAAATGAGCAGTACTTC.

This chain uses TRBV3-1 with TRBJ2-7; D is unresolved. The germline V and J ends were trimmed by 0 bases and 3 bases, with 15 bases remaining between them. The CDR3 extends over 16 amino acids. Germline assignment: CDR1 LGHDT and CDR2 YNNKEL (reference sequence). DNA for the CDR3: TGTGCCAGCAGCCAAGATATTCGCAGGACGAACTACGAGCAGTACTTC. It encodes CASSQDIRRTNYEQYF.